This T cell receptor (beta chain) was sequenced during a study of blood T cell repertoires in COVID-19. Study in general: Samples of COVID-19 (acute and convalescent) were obtained from the United States, Italy and Spain. T cells, B-cell-depleted T cells, or PBMCs provided the cDNA or gDNA that served as material.

CDR3 size: 15 residues. Germline lookup yields CDR1 LNHDA and CDR2 SQIVND (reference sequence). The trim removed 4 bases at V and 2 bases at J, leaving 3 bases unmatched. Original processing notes: Amplification with reference gene primers provided the estimates of nucleated cell counts. Assay: immunoSEQ multiplex PCR; the TCRdb copy retains only in-frame clones and omits some. The DNA gave D and trimming, while V, J and clone size come from that table. The sample lists 100,000 or so clones, around four fifths occurring once. J is TRBJ2-3 and V is TRBV19; 10 positions match TRBD2. Sequences were obtained from peripheral blood. This TCR was recovered from a woman in her seventies with acute or convalescent COVID-19. Written as DNA, the CDR3 is TGTGCCAGTAGTACAACTAGCGGGACCACAGATACGCAGTATTTT. It is translated as CASSTTSGTTDTQYF. The variable domain in full, with the rest retrieved from reference TRBV19 and TRBJ2-3, is DGGITQSPKYLFRKEGQNVTLSCEQNLNHDAMYWYRQDPGQGLRLIYYSQIVNDFQKGDIAEGYSVSREKKESFPLTVTSAQKNPTAFYLCASSTTSGTTDTQYFGPGTRLTVL.